These 30 T cell receptor beta chains were all obtained from the same sample, sequenced in a study of monozygotic twins with inflammatory bowel disease. Reprocessing the 5' RACE reads, TCRdb reports a single entry for every CDR3 protein and omits DNA. The table lists some 190,000 distinct CDR3 sequences. The sequenced sample was blood. These receptors originate from a human donor with ulcerative colitis or Crohn's disease, or a healthy co-twin of an affected twin (not recorded which).

This chain uses TRBV20-1 with TRBJ2-7; the TCRdb D gene call, TRBD1, has no DNA to confirm it. The CDR3 length is 14 residues. Germline V gene data show CDR1 as DFQATT and CDR2 as SNEGSKA (reference sequence). The CDR3 reads CSGVTGTASYEQYF.

The rearrangement joins TRBV20-1 to TRBJ2-1; TCRdb's assignment of TRBD2 cannot be checked, as there is no DNA. From germline, CDR1 is DFQATT and CDR2 SNEGSKA (reference sequence). The length of the CDR3 is 14 residues. This CDR3 reads CSARSGSRGNEQFF.

This chain joins TRBV6-5 and TRBJ2-2; TCRdb picks TRBD1, but there is no DNA to check that call. This CDR3 has 13 amino acids. Germline V gives CDR1 MNHEY, CDR2 SVGAGI. CDR3 in amino acids: CASNQGRTGELFF.

The CDR3 sequence is CASRQGTGSNQPQHF. The J gene is TRBJ1-5, the V gene TRBV27; the D gene TCRdb calls, TRBD1, cannot be checked with no DNA. CDR1 MNHEY and CDR2 SMNVEV come from the germline V gene (reference sequence). This CDR3 is 15 amino acids long.

This rearrangement joins TRBV20-1 to TRBJ2-3; TCRdb's D call, TRBD2, is unchecked because there is no DNA. The germline CDR1 and CDR2 sequences are DFQATT and SNEGSKA (reference sequence). There are 12 residues in the CDR3. CDR3 loop: CSLAGREDTQYF.

The chain is built from TRBV12-3 or TRBV12-4 and TRBJ1-1; TCRdb names TRBD1, which stays unverified in the absence of DNA. CDR3 length: 13 amino acids. The CDR3 spells CASSLGTYTEAFF.

This chain joins TRBV5-6 and TRBJ2-1. This CDR3 spans 13 amino acids. Germline CDR1 is SGHDT and CDR2 is YYEEEE. This chain's CDR3 is CASSFSLLGEQFF.

The V gene is TRBV20-1, the J gene TRBJ1-2; TCRdb designates TRBD1, a call that cannot be tested without DNA. The length of the CDR3 is 15 residues. Germline V gene sequence: CDR1 DFQATT, CDR2 SNEGSKA (reference sequence). This CDR3 reads CSARVATGTNYGYTF.

The chain has TRBV20-1 and TRBJ2-7. Germline CDR1 and CDR2: DFQATT and SNEGSKA (reference sequence). The CDR3 length is 12 residues. The CDR3 region is CSAADGSYEQYF.

The chain is built from TRBV4-1 and TRBJ2-3; TCRdb picks TRBD2, but there is no DNA to check that call. The germline V gene encodes CDR1 MGHRA and CDR2 YSYEKL. This CDR3 spans 19 amino acids. The CDR3 reads CASSQDLDLAGGHTDTQYF.

V and J are TRBV5-1 and TRBJ2-3; the TRBD2 assignment by TCRdb is unverifiable without DNA. CDR1 SGHRS and CDR2 YFSETQ come from the germline V gene. The length of the CDR3 is 16 residues. CDR3 amino acids: CASSSGLAGGSDTQYF.

The chain uses TRBV12-3 or TRBV12-4 and TRBJ1-5; TCRdb proposes TRBD1, but this gene call is untestable without DNA. The length of the CDR3 is 16 residues. The CDR3 loop is CASSLYWGQGRQPQHF.

This chain connects TRBV19 to TRBJ1-5; without DNA, the TCRdb call of TRBD1 cannot be checked. Germline-derived CDR1 and CDR2 are LNHDA and SQIVND (reference sequence). This CDR3 has 14 residues. The CDR3 here is CASSIQGAGQPQHF.

The chain combines TRBV4-3 with TRBJ2-7; TCRdb picks TRBD1, but there is no DNA to check that call. Germline V gene sequence: CDR1 LGHNA, CDR2 YSLEER. This CDR3 has 14 amino acids. CDR3 loop: CASSQAPGEYEQYF.

V usage is TRBV13 and J usage is TRBJ2-1; the TCRdb call, TRBD2, lacks DNA for checking. This CDR3 contains 15 residues. The germline V gene has CDR1 PRHDT and CDR2 FYEKMQ (reference sequence). CDR3 in amino acids: CASSPSGRGSNEQFF.

The V call is TRBV5-1, the J call TRBJ2-1; without DNA, the TCRdb call of TRBD2 cannot be checked. CDR1 is SGHRS, CDR2 YFSETQ, per germline. This CDR3 region has 17 residues. The CDR3 reads CASSLALGLAVYNEQFF. Filled out from reference TRBV5-1 and TRBJ2-1, the complete variable domain reads KAGVTQTPRYLIKTRGQQVTLSCSPISGHRSVSWYQQTPGQGLQFLFEYFSETQRNKGNFPGRFSGRQFSNSRSEMNVSTLELGDSALYLCASSLALGLAVYNEQFFGPGTRLTVL.

V usage is TRBV5-1 and J usage is TRBJ2-6. The germline V gene encodes CDR1 SGHRS and CDR2 YFSETQ. CDR3 length equals 17 residues. Here the CDR3 reads CASSLGAVSSGANVLTF.

J is TRBJ2-4 and V is TRBV6-1; the TRBD1 assignment by TCRdb is unverifiable without DNA. This CDR3 has 15 amino acids. Per the germline V gene, CDR1 is MNHNS and CDR2 is SASEGT. The CDR3 loop is CASTPGSGGKNIQYF.

The rearrangement links TRBV10-3 to TRBJ2-1; TCRdb names TRBD2, which stays unverified in the absence of DNA. CDR3 length: 16 amino acids. Germline V gives CDR1 ENHRY, CDR2 SYGVKD. The chain's CDR3 is CAIMSSGGASYNEQFF.

The chain links TRBV4-2 to TRBJ2-3; TCRdb returns TRBD1, unconfirmable since there is no DNA. The germline CDR1 and CDR2 sequences are LGHNA and YNFKEQ. This CDR3 contains 12 residues. CDR3 loop: CASSHRDDTQYF.

The chain's CDR3 is CAISEGPEGQFF. This chain connects TRBV10-3 to TRBJ2-1. Germline CDR1 and CDR2: ENHRY and SYGVKD. This CDR3 has 12 residues.

V gene TRBV6-1 combines with J gene TRBJ2-7. The CDR3 is 14 amino acids. Germline V gives CDR1 MNHNS, CDR2 SASEGT. The CDR3 reads CASSGTSVAYEQYF.

The rearrangement uses TRBV12-3 or TRBV12-4 and TRBJ2-2; absent DNA, TCRdb's TRBD2 call cannot be checked. This CDR3 is 16 amino acids long. CDR3 residues: CASSPWVERHTGELFF.

The chain has TRBV7-6 and TRBJ2-1; the TRBD2 assignment by TCRdb is unverifiable without DNA. The CDR3 runs to 20 residues. The germline gives CDR1 SGHVS, CDR2 FNYEAQ. CDR3 amino acids: CASSLAGLAGDKSSYNEQFF.

The gene calls are TRBV5-1 and TRBJ2-3; TCRdb lists TRBD1, though no DNA is available to test this call. Germline CDR1 and CDR2: SGHRS and YFSETQ. CDR3 length equals 15 residues. This chain's CDR3 is CASSLGTGFTDTQYF.

The gene calls are TRBV19 and TRBJ2-7; checking the TCRdb D call of TRBD1 is not possible without DNA. This CDR3 comprises 15 residues. Germline assignment: CDR1 LNHDA and CDR2 SQIVND (reference sequence). The CDR3 is CASSIPGQGVYEQYF.

J is TRBJ1-1 and V is TRBV6-5; TCRdb selects TRBD1, and the lack of DNA leaves this call unchecked. The CDR3 has 15 residues. Germline values: CDR1 MNHEY, CDR2 SVGAGI. CDR3 amino acids: CASSTGTGRRTEAFF.

The chain uses TRBV9 and TRBJ2-1; TCRdb selects TRBD1, and the lack of DNA leaves this call unchecked. Per the germline V gene, CDR1 is SGDLS and CDR2 is YYNGEE. The CDR3 runs 15 residues. The chain's CDR3 is CASSVRPQSYNEQFF.

The chain carries TRBV6-5 and TRBJ2-5; the D call of TRBD1 rests on TCRdb alone, since no DNA is present to check it. Germline V gene lookup returns CDR1 MNHEY and CDR2 SVGAGI. The CDR3 length is 15 residues. The CDR3 loop reads CASSFEGGTWETQYF.

The V gene is TRBV15, the J gene TRBJ2-1; TCRdb names TRBD1, which stays unverified in the absence of DNA. Germline CDR1 is LNHNV and CDR2 is YYDKDF (reference sequence). The CDR3 consists of 17 residues. This chain's CDR3 is CATSRGTPGSSYNEQFF.